Presented here are 16 T cell receptor beta chains from one specimen sequenced in a study of cytotoxic CD8 clonotypes in ibrutinib-treated CLL. The protocol was immunoSEQ multiplex PCR, while the TCRdb copy is restricted to in-frame clones and leaves out a portion. Found here are 65,000 to 85,000 clones, approximately 82% of them singletons; the top ten hold 35% to 45%. The sequenced sample was PBMCs, obtained after 24 months of ibrutinib treatment. The receptors come from a human donor with chronic lymphocytic leukemia.

The chain is built from TRBV9 and TRBJ2-7; TRBD2 agrees at 7 bases. The CDR3 has 14 residues. J was trimmed by 5 bases and V by 0 bases; bases with no gene match: 5. Germline V CDR1 and CDR2: SGDLS, YYNGEE. CDR3 DNA: TGTGCCAGCAGCGTAGGCGGGAGAGTCGACGAGCAGTACTTC. It specifies CASSVGGRVDEQYF.

The genes are TRBV27 and TRBJ2-7; tentative D call: TRBD2 (7 bases). V lost 5 bases to trimming and J lost 1 base, with 15 bases between them. The V gene's germline CDR1 is MNHEY and CDR2 SMNVEV (reference sequence). This CDR3 is built from 15 residues. CDR3 protein: CASSDTGRVSYEQYF. CDR3 coding DNA: TGTGCCAGCAGTGATACAGGGAGGGTATCCTACGAGCAGTACTTC.

V is TRBV7-3 and J is TRBJ1-2, with D perhaps matching TRBD1 (5 bases). CDR3 length: 15 amino acids. Per germline, CDR1 SGHTA and CDR2 FQGTGA. V lost 2 bases, J lost 0 bases, and 10 bases lay in between. CDR3 in DNA: TGTGCCAGCAGCTTAGGGGCCACTCCTAACTATGGCTACACCTTC. This codes for CASSLGATPNYGYTF.

This chain joins TRBV29-1 and TRBJ1-1; D not resolved. Trimming pared 4 bases from V and 3 bases from J, leaving 9 bases between. The V gene's germline CDR1 is SQVTM and CDR2 ANQGSEA. CDR3 length equals 12 residues. CDR3 DNA: TGCAGCGTTGTGGTATCGGACACTGAAGCTTTCTTT. It translates to CSVVVSDTEAFF.

CDR3 nucleotides: TGCGCCAGCGGAACAGTCCAAGAGACCCAGTACTTC. This sequence encodes CASGTVQETQYF. V and J are TRBV5-1 and TRBJ2-5; D ambiguous. Germline loops: CDR1 SGHRS, CDR2 YFSETQ. Trimming cost V 7 bases and J 1 base, with 8 bases left between them. The CDR3 is made up of 12 amino acids.

This rearrangement joins TRBV2 to TRBJ2-7; 7 nucleotides match TRBD1. The CDR3 length is 14 residues. From germline, CDR1 is SNHLY and CDR2 FYNNEI. V lost 6 bases and J lost 2; bases outside the gene matches: 7. The CDR3 DNA reads TGTGCCAGCAGCGAGACAGGGACACCCTACGAGCAGTACTTC. This gives the protein CASSETGTPYEQYF.

The chain carries TRBV5-6 and TRBJ1-1; 8 bases line up with TRBD1. Trimming at V came to 4 bases and at J to 11 bases, leaving 13 bases not matched to a gene. Per germline, CDR1 SGHDT and CDR2 YYEEEE. There are 14 residues in the CDR3. CDR3 loop: CASSTTGARAEAFF. The CDR3 DNA is TGTGCCAGCAGCACGACAGGGGCCCGAGCGGAGGCTTTCTTT.

The chain is built from TRBV6-5 and TRBJ2-3; tentatively, D is TRBD2 (5 bases). Germline CDR1 and CDR2: MNHEY and SVGAGI. Trimming took 6 bases from V and 5 from J, leaving 9 bases between them. This CDR3 is 12 amino acids long. The CDR3 sequence is CASRTGVDTQYF. Written as DNA, the CDR3 is TGTGCCAGCAGGACCGGGGTAGATACGCAGTATTTT.

This rearrangement joins TRBV29-1 to TRBJ2-5; TRBD1 matches at 9 bases. The V gene end was trimmed by 3 bases and the J gene end by 4 bases; junction bases not matched to a gene: 6. Looked up from germline, CDR1 is SQVTM and CDR2 is ANQGSEA. The CDR3 has 14 residues. The DNA for the CDR3 is TGCAGCGTTGATGCCACAGGGGGCACAGAGACCCAGTACTTC. It yields the protein CSVDATGGTETQYF.

The chain is built from TRBV7-9 and TRBJ1-4; 10 bases align to TRBD1. There are 16 residues in the CDR3. J was trimmed by 7 bases and V by 5 bases; bases with no gene match: 10. The germline gives CDR1 SEHNR, CDR2 FQNEAQ (reference sequence). CDR3 protein: CASSPFPGQGLEKLFF. DNA of the CDR3: TGTGCCAGCAGCCCCTTTCCGGGACAGGGGCTTGAAAAACTGTTTTTT. The entire variable domain, with the rest obtained from reference TRBV7-9 and TRBJ1-4, is as follows: DTGVSQNPRHKITKRGQNVTFRCDPISEHNRLYWYRQTLGQGPEFLTYFQNEAQLEKSRLLSDRFSAERPKGSFSTLEIQRTEQGDSAMYLCASSPFPGQGLEKLFFGSGTQLSVL.

The CDR3, as DNA: TGTGCCAGCAGCCAAGAGGGTCGGACTAGCGGGAGAGCCCAGTACTTC. This gives the protein CASSQEGRTSGRAQYF. J is TRBJ2-5 and V is TRBV14, with TRBD2 matching over 13 bases. CDR3 length: 16 amino acids. The ends lost 0 bases at V and 9 bases at J; junction bases unmatched: 7. CDR1 SGHDN and CDR2 FVKESK come from the germline V gene.

The chain recombines TRBV7-2 with TRBJ2-1; the match to TRBD2 covers 12 bases. V lost 5 bases, J lost 6 bases, and 5 bases stayed unmatched. Germline loops: CDR1 SGHTA, CDR2 FQGNSA. The CDR3 is 15 residues long. The CDR3 protein is CASSILAGGPNEQFF. The CDR3 nucleotides are TGTGCCAGCAGCATACTAGCGGGAGGCCCCAATGAGCAGTTCTTC.

This clone has only a few counts. The chain couples TRBV4-1 to TRBJ1-2; possible D gene TRBD1, 6 bases. The CDR3 consists of 15 residues. Trimming pared 0 bases from V and 4 bases from J, leaving 12 bases between. Germline V lookup: CDR1 MGHRA, CDR2 YSYEKL. CDR3: CASSQDDRLFYGYTF. The CDR3 DNA follows: TGCGCCAGCAGCCAAGATGACAGGCTGTTCTATGGCTACACCTTC.

The gene calls are TRBV6-1 and TRBJ2-7; the match to TRBD1 covers 8 bases. The junction had 7 bases not matched to a gene; V was cut back by 8 bases and J by 1 base. CDR1 MNHNS and CDR2 SASEGT come from the germline V gene. This CDR3 is built from 14 residues. The CDR3 DNA reads as TGTGCCAGCTCCCGGGACAGGTTTTCCTACGAGCAGTACTTC. Its protein is CASSRDRFSYEQYF.

The chain has TRBV29-1 and TRBJ2-3, with D perhaps TRBD1 (6 bases). This CDR3 region has 13 residues. The germline gives CDR1 SQVTM, CDR2 ANQGSEA. Trimming cost V 8 bases and J 6 bases, with 18 bases left between them. Here the CDR3 reads CSFGTKGIDTQYF. As DNA, the CDR3 is TGCAGCTTTGGGACAAAAGGTATCGATACGCAGTATTTT.

The rearrangement joins TRBV1 to TRBJ1-5; the table's TRBD1 call for D was not verified on the DNA. TRBV1 is tagged as a pseudogene. The CDR3 contains 12 residues. The CDR3 nucleotides are TGCACCAGCAGCCGGCCGAATCAGCCCCAGCATTTT. Encoded protein: CTSSRPNQPQHF.